These 22 T cell receptor beta chains were all obtained from the same sample, sequenced in a study of T cells in Graves' hyperthyroidism and ophthalmopathy. Regions amplified from RNA transcripts were the TCR beta CDR3 regions. A first-round RT-PCR of the TCR CDR3 used the HTBI primer set. Each CDR3 protein gets one entry after TCRdb re-called the multiplex PCR reads with MiXCR. The sample yields 410,000 or so distinct CDR3 sequences, roughly 14% seen once. The sample consisted of blood. These receptors all come from a young man with Graves' ophthalmopathy.

This clonotype was counted at least ten times. This chain connects TRBV18 to TRBJ1-1; 10 bases fit TRBD1. Trimming removed 10 bases from V and 3 bases from J; junction bases left unmatched: 5. The CDR3 runs to 13 residues. Germline values: CDR1 KGHSH, CDR2 LQKENI. CDR3 DNA: TGTGCCACCGGGACAGGGGCGGACACTGAAGCTTTCTTT. It codes for CATGTGADTEAFF. The full variable domain, rest sourced from reference TRBV18 and TRBJ1-1, is NAGVMQNPRHLVRRRGQEARLRCSPMKGHSHVYWYRQLPEEGLKFMVYLQKENIIDESGMPKERFSAEFPKEGPSILRIQQVVRGDSAAYFCATGTGADTEAFFGQGTRLTVV.

This clonotype was detected many times. This chain links TRBV3-1 with TRBJ2-3; 14 nucleotides agree with TRBD2. The junction had 8 bases not matched to a gene; V was cut back by 0 bases and J by 0 bases. The germline CDR1 and CDR2 sequences are LGHDT and YNNKEL (reference sequence). The CDR3 loop spans 20 amino acids. CDR3 DNA: TGTGCCAGCAGCCAAGAGTGGAGGACTAGCGGGGGGCAAAGCACAGATACGCAGTATTTT. Translated, it gives CASSQEWRTSGGQSTDTQYF.

This clonotype was seen repeatedly, ten times or more. The rearrangement uses TRBV24-1 and TRBJ2-1; 15 nucleotides align to TRBD2. V lost 4 bases to trimming and J lost 12 bases; unmatched junction nucleotides: 9. From germline, CDR1 is KGHDR and CDR2 SFDVKD. This CDR3 has 16 amino acids. The CDR3 loop is CATSDYGLAGGPAQFF. CDR3 DNA: TGTGCCACCAGTGACTACGGACTAGCGGGGGGGCCTGCGCAGTTCTTC.

In its sample, this clonotype was seen many times. DNA of the CDR3: TGTGCCAGCAGTTACGCGGACAGGGCGGGCTACGAGCAGTACTTC. Amino acids: CASSYADRAGYEQYF. V is TRBV6-5 and J is TRBJ2-7; 8 bases map to TRBD1. Trimming at V came to 2 bases and at J to 3 bases, leaving 6 bases not matched to a gene. This CDR3 has 15 residues. The V gene's germline CDR1 is MNHEY and CDR2 SVGAGI.

The V and J genes are TRBV19 and TRBJ2-5; D gene uncertain. V lost 2 bases and J lost 4, with 8 bases in between. The CDR3 is 13 residues long. The V gene's germline CDR1 is LNHDA and CDR2 SQIVND (reference sequence). CDR3 sequence reads: CASSINFLETQYF. As DNA, the CDR3 is TGTGCCAGTAGTATAAATTTTTTAGAGACCCAGTACTTC.

This clonotype was counted ten times or more. V and J are TRBV11-2 and TRBJ1-1; TRBD1 might be the D (6 bases). Trimming pared 6 bases from V and 5 bases from J, leaving 10 bases between. The CDR3 has 12 amino acids. The germline CDR1 and CDR2 sequences are SGHAT and FQNNGV. Written as DNA, the CDR3 is TGTGCCAGCAGACAGGGTGGGACTGAAGCTTTCTTT. The encoded protein is CASRQGGTEAFF.

Ten or more counts support this clonotype. CDR3 sequence reads: CAWSVPGANVLTF. The CDR3, as DNA: TGTGCCTGGAGTGTCCCTGGGGCCAACGTCCTGACTTTC. The chain recombines TRBV30 with TRBJ2-6; D is unresolved. The CDR3 contains 13 residues. Germline V lookup: CDR1 GTSNPN, CDR2 SVGIG (reference sequence). The V and J ends lost 0 bases and 2 bases respectively, with 2 bases between them.

The chain combines TRBV27 with TRBJ1-6; D is unclear. Trimming removed 3 bases from V and 6 bases from J, with 9 bases in between. The CDR3 is made up of 14 amino acids. Germline CDR1 and CDR2: MNHEY and SMNVEV (reference sequence). CDR3 sequence (DNA): TGTGCCAGCAGTTTTGGCGGGATTAATTCACCCCTCCACTTT. It translates to CASSFGGINSPLHF.

The chain uses TRBV20-1 and TRBJ2-7, with TRBD2 identical over 13 bases. CDR1 is DFQATT, CDR2 SNEGSKA, per germline (reference sequence). This CDR3 has 15 amino acids. Trimming at V came to 0 bases and at J to 4 bases, leaving 3 bases not matched to a gene. The CDR3 is CSARDSLAGGYEQYF. CDR3 bases: TGCAGTGCTAGAGACTCACTAGCGGGAGGGTACGAGCAGTACTTC.

This clonotype was found many times. The V and J genes are TRBV29-1 and TRBJ2-7; 13 bases fit TRBD2. CDR3 length: 14 residues. The V and J ends lost 3 bases and 2 bases, in that order; junction bases with no gene match: 1. In germline, CDR1 is SQVTM, CDR2 ANQGSEA. CDR3 amino acids: CSVETSGGTYEQYF. CDR3 coding DNA: TGCAGCGTTGAGACTAGCGGGGGGACCTACGAGCAGTACTTC.

The chain has TRBV10-3 and TRBJ2-3, with TRBD2 matching 9 bases. The CDR3 is 16 residues long. In germline, CDR1 is ENHRY, CDR2 SYGVKD. With V trimmed by 5 bases and J by 4 bases, 10 bases remained unmatched. As DNA, the CDR3 is TGTGCCATCAGTTTTCCATTAGCGGGGGAGTCAGATACGCAGTATTTT. The encoded protein is CAISFPLAGESDTQYF.

For this clonotype: A clone one base away is much larger, so this may be a read error. The chain uses TRBV2 and TRBJ2-1, with D perhaps TRBD1 (6 bases). CDR3 length equals 13 residues. The germline V gene has CDR1 SNHLY and CDR2 FYNNEI. Deletions cut 5 bases from V and 7 bases from J, with 12 bases between. CDR3 amino acids: CASSTNRDNEQFF. CDR3 DNA: TGTGCCAGCAGTACCAACAGGGATAATGAGCAGTTCTTC.

This clonotype occurred many times. This chain uses TRBV5-1 with TRBJ2-7; tentatively, D is TRBD1 (6 bases). V was shortened by 1 base and J by 2 bases, with 13 bases between the two germline ends. The V gene's germline CDR1 is SGHRS and CDR2 YFSETQ. This CDR3 is 15 amino acids long. The CDR3, as DNA: TGCGCCAGCAGCTTGATAGCACAGGGCACCTACGAGCAGTACTTC. Its translation: CASSLIAQGTYEQYF.

This chain uses TRBV10-3 with TRBJ1-1, with TRBD1 matching over 9 bases. The V and J ends lost 10 bases and 8 bases, in that order; junction bases with no gene match: 5. Germline V gives CDR1 ENHRY, CDR2 SYGVKD. The CDR3 covers 11 residues. The CDR3 sequence: CATGTGREAFF. The CDR3 nucleotides read TGTGCCACCGGGACAGGGCGCGAAGCTTTCTTT.

This clonotype was counted between two and nine times. The chain has TRBV19 and TRBJ2-1; 11 nucleotides agree with TRBD2. The CDR3 is 16 residues long. Trimming took 3 bases from V and 10 from J; bases not matched to a gene: 11. Germline CDR1 and CDR2: LNHDA and SQIVND (reference sequence). The CDR3 sequence: CASSIPGVAGGPEQFF. DNA for the CDR3: TGTGCCAGTAGTATCCCGGGGGTAGCGGGAGGGCCCGAGCAGTTCTTC.

This clonotype was seen ten or more times. The rearrangement joins TRBV3-1 to TRBJ1-6; the D gene is possibly TRBD1 (6 bases). Per germline, CDR1 LGHDT and CDR2 YNNKEL (reference sequence). V was clipped by 4 bases and J by 0 bases, with 13 bases between them. The length of the CDR3 is 17 residues. Here the CDR3 DNA reads TGTGCCAGCAGCCGCTCAACAGGGAGCTCCTATAATTCACCCCTCCACTTT. This codes for CASSRSTGSSYNSPLHF.

This rearrangement joins TRBV14 to TRBJ1-2, with unresolved D. The CDR3 has 15 amino acids. V dropped 1 base and J dropped 1 base, with 10 bases sitting between them. Germline CDR1 and CDR2: SGHDN and FVKESK. The CDR3 here is CASSQGYHSNYGYTF. In DNA, the CDR3 is TGTGCCAGCAGCCAAGGGTATCACAGTAACTATGGCTACACCTTC.

At least ten counts were recorded for this clonotype. The V and J genes are TRBV7-8 and TRBJ2-1, with D unresolved. Looked up from germline, CDR1 is SGHVS and CDR2 is FQNEAQ. The CDR3 runs 15 residues. Trimming cost V 4 bases and J 5 bases, with 15 bases left between them. The CDR3 reads CASSSSRNVHNEQFF. The DNA of the CDR3 is TGTGCCAGCAGCTCGTCGCGTAATGTTCACAATGAGCAGTTCTTC.

In this sample, this clonotype turned up many times. The V gene is TRBV12-3 or TRBV12-4, the J gene TRBJ1-5; D is possibly TRBD1 (6 bases). The CDR3 runs to 15 residues. Trimming took 0 bases from V and 3 from J, leaving 9 bases between them. The CDR3 DNA is TGTGCCAGCAGTTTAGCGGACAGTCTCAATCAGCCCCAGCATTTT. Its protein is CASSLADSLNQPQHF.

The rearrangement links TRBV25-1 to TRBJ2-5, with D possibly being TRBD1 (6 bases). V was pared by 6 bases and J by 1 base, with 9 bases between. Germline assignment: CDR1 MGHDK and CDR2 SYGVNS. CDR3 length: 13 amino acids. Here the CDR3 DNA reads TGTGCCAGCAGAAGGACAGTCCAAGAGACCCAGTACTTC. This codes for CASRRTVQETQYF.

The rearrangement links TRBV24-1 to TRBJ2-3; the D call may be TRBD1 or TRBD2 (5 bases each). This CDR3 spans 11 amino acids. In germline, CDR1 is KGHDR, CDR2 SFDVKD. V was trimmed by 9 bases and J by 5 bases, leaving 8 bases between them. As DNA, the CDR3 is TGTGCCACCGGGGACCGAGATACGCAGTATTTT. It translates to CATGDRDTQYF.

This clonotype appeared many times. The chain uses TRBV7-9 and TRBJ2-1, with D maybe TRBD2 (6 bases). The CDR3 runs 14 residues. The V end lost 8 bases, the J end lost 6 bases, and 17 bases lay between the germline ends. Germline V gene sequence: CDR1 SEHNR, CDR2 FQNEAQ (reference sequence). The CDR3 loop reads CASPGIAAFNEQFF. The CDR3 bases are TGTGCCAGCCCTGGGATAGCGGCTTTCAATGAGCAGTTCTTC.